This passage covers 29 T cell receptor beta chains from one sample sequenced in a study of PD-1 blockade in classical Hodgkin lymphoma (dated by TCRdb to 2020 to 2022). Read against the paper, the sample's time point label means: cycle 4 day 1 (C4D1), after more than five weeks of nivolumab. Every trial patient had relapsed after autologous stem cell transplantation, and cohorts A, B and C differed in prior brentuximab vedotin exposure. Magnetic negative selection with a Miltenyi CD8+ T cell isolation kit was used to purify CD8+ T cells from thawed PBMCs. The library was made by the immunoSEQ multiplex PCR assay. TCRdb stores this immuneACCESS table with in-frame sequences only. Part of the clones is absent; in the studies checked, under half of the shortfall reflects unresolved V genes, and no reason is known for the rest. In all, the sample holds 20,000 or so clones, and less than 90% of those were seen once. The top ten clonotypes cover about 5% of the sample.

Sequences were derived from CD8+ T cells from blood, sampled before the fourth cycle of nivolumab. The receptors here all came from a human donor with classical Hodgkin lymphoma.

The rearrangement uses TRBV5-6 and TRBJ2-3; tentative D call: TRBD2 (6 bases). This CDR3 region has 17 residues. CDR1 and CDR2 from the germline V gene are SGHDT and YYEEEE. Between the trimmed V and J ends, which lost 4 bases and 4 bases, there was a span of 22 bases. CDR3 bases: TGTGCCAGCAGCCGCGGACCTAGCGACGTTTGGGCAGATACGCAGTATTTT. Amino acid sequence: CASSRGPSDVWADTQYF.

This chain's CDR3 is CAIAPDGGGKGANYGYTF. CDR3 DNA: TGTGCCATCGCCCCAGACGGGGGCGGGAAGGGGGCTAACTATGGCTACACCTTC. The chain has TRBV10-3 and TRBJ1-2; D may be TRBD1 (6 bases). CDR1 and CDR2 (germline): ENHRY, SYGVKD. V shed 8 bases and J shed 0 bases, with 25 bases lying between them. The length of the CDR3 is 18 residues.

The rearrangement uses TRBV7-6 and TRBJ2-1; D perhaps matches TRBD1 (5 bases). This CDR3 has 13 amino acids. V lost 7 bases and J 3 bases, leaving 10 bases between the germline ends. Germline assignment: CDR1 SGHVS and CDR2 FNYEAQ. DNA of the CDR3: TGTGCCAGCATCAACGACAGCTACAATGAGCAGTTCTTC. This sequence encodes CASINDSYNEQFF.

The rearrangement links TRBV7-6 to TRBJ1-6; no clear D. V lost 1 base and J 7 bases, leaving 14 bases between the germline ends. The CDR3 contains 16 residues. The germline gives CDR1 SGHVS, CDR2 FNYEAQ. This CDR3 reads CASSLGRARANSPLHF. For the CDR3, the DNA is TGTGCCAGCAGCTTAGGGAGGGCGCGGGCCAATTCACCCCTCCACTTT.

The gene calls are TRBV12-5 and TRBJ2-5; D gene ambiguous. The V gene's germline CDR1 is LGHNT and CDR2 FRNRAP. The length of the CDR3 is 11 residues. V was clipped by 1 base and J by 4 bases, with 1 base between them. The CDR3 bases are TGTGCTAGTGGTTTGGGAGAGACCCAGTACTTC. Translated: CASGLGETQYF. Together with reference TRBV12-5 and TRBJ2-5, the CDR3 gives the full variable domain: DARVTQTPRHKVTEMGQEVTMRCQPILGHNTVFWYRQTMMQGLELLAYFRNRAPLDDSGMPKDRFSAEMPDATLATLKIQPSEPRDSAVYFCASGLGETQYFGPGTRLLVL.

This clone has only a few counts. V and J are TRBV7-9 and TRBJ1-2; the match to TRBD1 covers 7 bases. Germline V gives CDR1 SEHNR, CDR2 FQNEAQ (reference sequence). Losses at the gene ends were 4 bases for V and 12 bases for J; bases not matched to a gene: 11. The CDR3 totals 13 residues. The DNA of the CDR3 is TGTGCCAGCAGCTCTTACCGGGACAGCGTCGACACCTTC. Translation: CASSSYRDSVDTF.

The sample holds one count of this clone. V gene TRBV5-1 combines with J gene TRBJ2-7; 11 bases match TRBD1. CDR3 length: 15 amino acids. Germline V gives CDR1 SGHRS, CDR2 YFSETQ. Trimming removed 3 bases from V and 0 bases from J; junction bases left unmatched: 2. The CDR3 sequence is CASSSGTGGSYEQYF. The CDR3 bases are TGCGCCAGCAGCTCCGGGACAGGGGGCTCCTACGAGCAGTACTTC.

V and J are TRBV25-1 and TRBJ2-1, with a tentative D call TRBD1 (6 bases). The CDR3 consists of 13 residues. V dropped 4 bases and J dropped 4 bases, with 8 bases sitting between them. Germline CDR1 reads MGHDK; CDR2 reads SYGVNS. As DNA, the CDR3 is TGTGCCAGCAGTGCCGGACAGTACAATGAGCAGTTCTTC. This codes for CASSAGQYNEQFF.

The chain is built from TRBV10-1 and TRBJ2-7; TRBD2 is a possible D gene (5 bases). CDR3 length: 13 amino acids. The V end lost 4 bases, the J end lost 3 bases, and 10 bases lay between the germline ends. CDR1 WNHNN and CDR2 SYGVQD come from the germline V gene (reference sequence). This CDR3 reads CASSADGGYEQYF. The CDR3 bases are TGCGCCAGCAGTGCGGACGGAGGCTACGAGCAGTACTTC.

This clone was recorded only once. The chain employs TRBV19 and TRBJ2-2, with 8 positions matching TRBD1. Trimming cost V 5 bases and J 13 bases; bases outside gene matches: 6. CDR3 size: 12 residues. CDR1 and CDR2 from the germline V gene are LNHDA and SQIVND (reference sequence). The CDR3 spells CASSVDRGGLFF. CDR3 nucleotides: TGTGCCAGTAGTGTTGACAGGGGAGGGCTGTTTTTT.

The CDR3 DNA is TGTGCCAGCAGTTTAATCGGGAAGACCTACGAGCAGTACTTC. Its protein product is CASSLIGKTYEQYF. V is TRBV27 and J is TRBJ2-7, with D possibly TRBD2 on 5 matching bases. Germline CDR1 MNHEY, CDR2 SMNVEV (reference sequence). V was cut by 2 bases and J by 2 bases, with 10 bases left in between. The CDR3 length is 14 residues.

The chain is built from TRBV29-1 and TRBJ2-7; D gene uncertain. CDR1 is SQVTM and CDR2 is ANQGSEA in the germline V gene. The CDR3 runs 14 residues. V lost 1 base to trimming and J lost 2 bases, with 12 bases between them. The CDR3 protein is CSVEAALKTYEQYF. CDR3 sequence (DNA): TGCAGCGTTGAAGCAGCGTTAAAGACCTACGAGCAGTACTTC.

Written as DNA, the CDR3 is TGTGCCAGCAGTGAGATTGGGGACCGCTTAGGGGACGAGCAGTACTTC. Residues: CASSEIGDRLGDEQYF. This chain links TRBV6-1 with TRBJ2-7; D may be TRBD1 or TRBD2 (5 bases each). The germline CDR1 and CDR2 sequences are MNHNS and SASEGT. V shed 3 bases and J shed 5 bases, with 20 bases lying between them. The CDR3 spans 16 residues.

The CDR3 spells CASSQGTGAPYNEQFF. Written as DNA, the CDR3 is TGTGCCAGCAGCCAAGGAACAGGGGCCCCTTACAATGAGCAGTTCTTC. The chain employs TRBV14 and TRBJ2-1, with 7 bases aligning to TRBD1. This CDR3 spans 16 amino acids. Per germline, CDR1 SGHDN and CDR2 FVKESK. V dropped 1 base and J dropped 4; count of bases not matched to a gene: 7.

This clone was picked up a small number of times. V usage is TRBV7-9 and J usage is TRBJ1-5; TRBD1 might be the D (6 bases). V was shortened by 5 bases and J by 2 bases, with 16 bases between the two germline ends. Germline CDR1 and CDR2: SEHNR and FQNEAQ (reference sequence). The CDR3 spans 16 residues. The CDR3 bases are TGTGCCAGCAGCCTGTGGACAGATAGTGGCAATCAGCCCCAGCATTTT. Residues: CASSLWTDSGNQPQHF.

The chain employs TRBV7-9 and TRBJ1-5, with a weak D call TRBD1 (6 bases). The CDR3 is 14 amino acids. The germline gives CDR1 SEHNR, CDR2 FQNEAQ (reference sequence). V lost 5 bases and J lost 1, with 9 bases in between. CDR3 coding DNA: TGTGCCAGCAGCGCAGGGGTAAGCAATCAGCCCCAGCATTTT. Residues: CASSAGVSNQPQHF.

The rearrangement uses TRBV28 and TRBJ2-7; 7 bases align to TRBD1. The V and J ends lost 5 bases and 3 bases, in that order; junction bases with no gene match: 1. Germline CDR1 and CDR2: MDHEN and SYDVKM. The CDR3 covers 12 residues. The CDR3 DNA is TGTGCCAGCAGTCGACAGGGCTACGAGCAGTACTTC. Translating gives CASSRQGYEQYF.

This rearrangement joins TRBV5-6 to TRBJ1-1, with 8 bases lining up with TRBD1. Germline-derived CDR1 and CDR2 are SGHDT and YYEEEE. V lost 0 bases to trimming and J lost 7 bases; unmatched junction nucleotides: 2. The CDR3 is 13 amino acids. The CDR3, as DNA: TGTGCCAGCAGCTTGGGGACAGGGAATGAAGCTTTCTTT. This encodes CASSLGTGNEAFF.

This chain links TRBV5-6 with TRBJ2-7; TRBD1 matches at 9 bases. The CDR3 runs to 14 residues. Germline loops: CDR1 SGHDT, CDR2 YYEEEE. The junction had 2 bases not matched to a gene; V was cut back by 1 base and J by 3 bases. CDR3 residues: CASSLPGQGYEQYF. The CDR3 nucleotides read TGTGCCAGCAGCTTGCCGGGACAGGGCTACGAGCAGTACTTC.

The V gene is TRBV6-1, the J gene TRBJ2-3; perhaps D is TRBD1 or TRBD2 (6 bases each). V lost 0 bases, J lost 1 base, and 11 bases lay in between. Germline V gene sequence: CDR1 MNHNS, CDR2 SASEGT. The CDR3 extends over 16 amino acids. The chain's CDR3 is CASSEARGAGTDTQYF. As DNA, the CDR3 is TGTGCCAGCAGTGAAGCGAGGGGGGCCGGCACAGATACGCAGTATTTT.

J is TRBJ2-7 and V is TRBV11-3, with D tentatively TRBD2 (5 bases). Trimming left V 1 base short and J 2 bases short, with 12 bases between. The CDR3 sequence is 15 residues long. Per germline, CDR1 SGHNT and CDR2 YENEEA. CDR3 loop: CASSLGGSPTYEQYF. In nucleotides, the CDR3 is TGTGCCAGCAGCTTAGGAGGGAGTCCTACCTACGAGCAGTACTTC. Combining the CDR3 with reference TRBV11-3 and TRBJ2-7 gives the whole variable domain EAGVVQSPRYKIIEKKQPVAFWCNPISGHNTLYWYLQNLGQGPELLIRYENEEAVDDSQLPKDRFSAERLKGVDSTLKIQPAELGDSAVYLCASSLGGSPTYEQYFGPGTRLTVT.

J is TRBJ2-1 and V is TRBV6-4, with D perhaps TRBD1 (5 bases). Germline V gives CDR1 MRHNA, CDR2 SNTAGT. The CDR3 loop spans 14 amino acids. V lost 7 bases and J 8 bases, leaving 18 bases between the germline ends. The CDR3 nucleotides read TGTGCCAGCAAAGTTGGACCCAGGGCCGATGAGCAGTTCTTC. This codes for CASKVGPRADEQFF.

The V and J genes are TRBV5-6 and TRBJ1-6; TRBD1 matches 9 bases. Germline lookup yields CDR1 SGHDT and CDR2 YYEEEE. CDR3 size: 15 residues. J was trimmed by 8 bases and V by 0 bases; bases with no gene match: 3. DNA for the CDR3: TGTGCCAGCAGCTTGGCCGGGACAGGGCATTCACCCCTCCACTTT. This gives the protein CASSLAGTGHSPLHF.

The chain uses TRBV28 and TRBJ2-7; 8 bases map to TRBD1. Losses at the gene ends were 3 bases for V and 6 bases for J; bases not matched to a gene: 4. This CDR3 has 13 amino acids. Germline-derived CDR1 and CDR2 are MDHEN and SYDVKM. The CDR3 region has the DNA TGTGCCAGCAGTTTGCCAGGGGGCGTCGAGCAGTACTTC. Translating it yields CASSLPGGVEQYF.

V and J are TRBV21-1 and TRBJ2-2; the table's TRBD2 call for D was not verified on the DNA. TRBV21-1 is labeled a pseudogene. The CDR3 is made up of 19 amino acids. Here the CDR3 reads CASSKGDSGRAKGTGELFF. The CDR3 DNA reads TGTGCCAGCAGCAAGGGAGATAGCGGGAGGGCGAAGGGCACCGGGGAGCTGTTTTTT.

The chain uses TRBV27 and TRBJ1-4; D unresolved. The CDR3 totals 13 residues. V shed 1 base and J shed 8 bases, with 8 bases lying between them. Germline V CDR1 and CDR2: MNHEY, SMNVEV (reference sequence). CDR3 bases: TGTGCCAGCAGTTTATATACAGCGGAAAAACTGTTTTTT. Translation: CASSLYTAEKLFF.

The V and J genes are TRBV30 and TRBJ1-4; weak D call: TRBD1 (5 bases). The germline V and J ends were trimmed by 2 bases and 6 bases, with 25 bases remaining between them. In germline, CDR1 is GTSNPN, CDR2 SVGIG (reference sequence). CDR3 size: 18 residues. For the CDR3, the DNA is TGTGCCTGGAGTCCCTCCCAGGGCTTTTATGCTCGGGATGAAAAACTGTTTTTT. This gives the protein CAWSPSQGFYARDEKLFF.

This clone was seen a single time. The chain employs TRBV27 and TRBJ2-5; 12 bases map to TRBD2. The CDR3 consists of 19 residues. V lost 5 bases to trimming and J lost 5 bases; unmatched junction nucleotides: 18. Germline CDR1 and CDR2: MNHEY and SMNVEV (reference sequence). DNA for the CDR3: TGTGCCAGCAGTACCACAGGACTAGCGGGACTCTCATCCGTGGAGACCCAGTACTTC. It encodes CASSTTGLAGLSSVETQYF.

This chain joins TRBV5-8 and TRBJ2-7; 11 nucleotides align to TRBD2. The germline V gene has CDR1 SGHTS and CDR2 YDEGEE. CDR3 size: 18 residues. V was pared by 0 bases and J by 5 bases, with 13 bases of the junction left unmatched. CDR3 in DNA: TGTGCCAGCAGCTTGGCCGAAGTAGCGGGAGGGCCTAACGACGAGCAGTACTTC. As protein: CASSLAEVAGGPNDEQYF.